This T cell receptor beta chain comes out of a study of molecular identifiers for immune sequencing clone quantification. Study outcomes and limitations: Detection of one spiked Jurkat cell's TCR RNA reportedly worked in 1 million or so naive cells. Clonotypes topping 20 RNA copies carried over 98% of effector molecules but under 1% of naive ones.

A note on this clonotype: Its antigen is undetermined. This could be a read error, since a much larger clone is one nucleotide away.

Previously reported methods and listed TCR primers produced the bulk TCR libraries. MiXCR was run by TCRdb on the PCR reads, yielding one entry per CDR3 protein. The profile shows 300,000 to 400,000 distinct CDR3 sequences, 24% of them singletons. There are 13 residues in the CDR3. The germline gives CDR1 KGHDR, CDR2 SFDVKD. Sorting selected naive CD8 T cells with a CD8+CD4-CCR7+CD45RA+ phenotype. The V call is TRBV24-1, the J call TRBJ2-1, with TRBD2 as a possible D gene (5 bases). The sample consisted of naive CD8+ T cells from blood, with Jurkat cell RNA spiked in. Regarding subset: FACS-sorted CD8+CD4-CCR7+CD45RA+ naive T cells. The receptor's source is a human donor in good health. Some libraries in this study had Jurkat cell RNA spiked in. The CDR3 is CATSELENNGQFF. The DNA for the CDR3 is TGTGCCACCAGTGAACTAGAAAACAATGGGCAGTTCTTC.